This TCR beta chain is from a study of beta chain features in type 1 diabetes. This clone was seen a handful of times. Its antigen is as yet unknown. This CDR3 region has 16 residues. The junction had 14 bases not matched to a gene; V was cut back by 8 bases and J by 2 bases. Germline V CDR1 and CDR2: SGHAT, FQNNGV. Sequencing targeted expressed TCRB transcripts, as all isolated RNA had been reverse transcribed. Generated by immunoSEQ multiplex PCR, the TCRdb table keeps only in-frame clones and is missing some. The table shows about 280,000 clones, with roughly 15% occurring only once. The study's findings and limits: TCRB CDR3s were moderately but significantly shorter in Type 1 diabetes patients in all four CD4+ subsets. When VDJ junctions were examined, type 1 diabetes patients showed fewer insertions and more deletions.

The sequenced material came from naive CD4+ T cells from blood. The chain is built from TRBV11-2 and TRBJ2-7, with 8 bases identical to TRBD1. The source of this sequence is a man younger than 35 with type 1 diabetes. The CDR3: CASLKLRGQSAYEQYF. CDR3 nucleotides: TGTGCCAGCCTTAAGCTCAGGGGGCAGAGCGCCTACGAGCAGTACTTC.